A selection of T cell receptor beta chains follows, all from one sample in a study of shared clonotypes between healthy human individuals. Sequenced by immunoSEQ multiplex PCR; TCRdb stores in-frame clones only, minus some. This sample has some 900,000 clones; approximately 80% occur once, and the top ten carry over 1.3%. The sample taken for sequencing was memory CD4+ T cells sorted from blood. All receptors derive from a man in his late teens or twenties in good health. Each CDR3 is given without its conserved first and last residue.

ASSSQGGGNEQF,TRBV6-5,TRBJ2-1
ASTAGTLQETQY,TRBV6-1,TRBJ2-5
AWSAGQGLNYGYT,TRBV30,TRBJ1-2
AILPRVGGADYGYT,TRBV28,TRBJ1-2
ASSLGLGEKLF,TRBV11-2,TRBJ1-4
ASSISLRPSCTDTQY,TRBV23-1,TRBJ2-3
ASTSGFPDTQY,TRBV5-6,TRBJ2-3
ASSAPAGAGANVLT,TRBV9,TRBJ2-6
ASSPTGGSSYEQY,TRBV7-6,TRBJ2-7
ASSGGRVQETQY,TRBV6-1,TRBJ2-5
ASRAVWTGAITEAF,TRBV28,TRBJ1-1
ASRISGSKTGELF,TRBV2,TRBJ2-2
ASSLGPKGYTIY,TRBV11-2,TRBJ1-3
AWSTHGRGHGYT,TRBV30,TRBJ1-2
ASSYSIVSPESPLH,TRBV6-5,TRBJ1-6
ASGARGSFGYT,TRBV23-1,TRBJ1-2
ASSSGGGDEKLF,TRBV18,TRBJ1-4
ASSREGLAKNIQY,TRBV7-2,TRBJ2-4
ASRLLTGSNQPQH,TRBV6-1,TRBJ1-5
ASSQDLGGARGNTEAF,TRBV4-1,TRBJ1-1
ATSVDRGPYEQY,TRBV15,TRBJ2-7
ASSPGLAGFTDTQY,TRBV9,TRBJ2-3
ATSSTRAGGASYNEQF,TRBV15,TRBJ2-1
ASSTQRTDTQY,TRBV10-1,TRBJ2-3
ASSPQGMAAGASPLH,TRBV5-6,TRBJ1-6
ASSEGLAATTDTQY,TRBV6-1,TRBJ2-3
ASSEKGGAVGLF,TRBV2,TRBJ2-2
ASSMGDRDDGYT,TRBV5-8,TRBJ1-2
AWSRGPFSGYT,TRBV30,TRBJ1-2
ASSEGAGGYQPQH,TRBV2,TRBJ1-5
ASSLVGTDTQY,TRBV5-4,TRBJ2-3
ASSLADSNTGELF,TRBV7-2,TRBJ2-2
ARSLGLVAGDPQKVGELF,TRBV5-3,TRBJ2-2
ASSLTEETQY,TRBV6-6,TRBJ2-5
ASRAAGGQQETQY,TRBV28,TRBJ2-5
ASSEAGQGGWPQH,TRBV2,TRBJ1-5
ASSLERDTEAF,TRBV11-2,TRBJ1-1
AISESQGPYT,TRBV10-3,TRBJ1-2
ASRSGGSQQY,TRBV2,TRBJ2-7
ATRKGGLARGDTQY,TRBV5-1,TRBJ2-3
ASSSRQGPFGEQY,TRBV7-9,TRBJ2-7